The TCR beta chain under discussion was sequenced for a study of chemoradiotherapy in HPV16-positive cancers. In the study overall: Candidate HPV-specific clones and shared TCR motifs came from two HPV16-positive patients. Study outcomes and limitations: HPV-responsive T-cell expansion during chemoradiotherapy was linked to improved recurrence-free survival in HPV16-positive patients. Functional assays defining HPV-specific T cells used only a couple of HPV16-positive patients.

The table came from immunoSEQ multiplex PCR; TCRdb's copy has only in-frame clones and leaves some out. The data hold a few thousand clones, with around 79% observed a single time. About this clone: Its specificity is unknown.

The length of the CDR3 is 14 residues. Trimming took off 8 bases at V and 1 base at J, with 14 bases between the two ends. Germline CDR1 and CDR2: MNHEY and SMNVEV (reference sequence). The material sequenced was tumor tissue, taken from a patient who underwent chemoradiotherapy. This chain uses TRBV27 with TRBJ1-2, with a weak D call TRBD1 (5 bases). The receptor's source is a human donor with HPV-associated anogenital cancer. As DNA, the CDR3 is TGTGCCAGCCGGCGGGGGGGATATAACTATGGCTACACCTTC. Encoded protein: CASRRGGYNYGYTF.